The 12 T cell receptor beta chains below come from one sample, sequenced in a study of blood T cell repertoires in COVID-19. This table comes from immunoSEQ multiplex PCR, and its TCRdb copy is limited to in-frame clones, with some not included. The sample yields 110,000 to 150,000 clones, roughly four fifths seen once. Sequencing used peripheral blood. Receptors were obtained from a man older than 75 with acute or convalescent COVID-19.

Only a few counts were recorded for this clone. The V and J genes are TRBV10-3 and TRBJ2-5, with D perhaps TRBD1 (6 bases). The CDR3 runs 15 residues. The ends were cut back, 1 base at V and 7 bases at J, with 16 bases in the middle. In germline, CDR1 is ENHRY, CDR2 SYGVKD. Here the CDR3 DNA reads TGTGCCATCAGTGAGTTCCGGGACATCTTTGGGACCCAGTACTTC. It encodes CAISEFRDIFGTQYF.

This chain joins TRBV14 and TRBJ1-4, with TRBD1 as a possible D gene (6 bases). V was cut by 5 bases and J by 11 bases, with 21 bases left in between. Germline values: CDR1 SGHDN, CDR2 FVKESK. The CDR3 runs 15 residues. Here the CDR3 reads CASSVPGQGAEKLFF. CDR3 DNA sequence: TGTGCCAGCAGCGTACCGGGACAAGGAGCGGAGAAACTGTTTTTT. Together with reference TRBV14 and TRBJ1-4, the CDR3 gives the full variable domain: EAGVTQFPSHSVIEKGQTVTLRCDPISGHDNLYWYRRVMGKEIKFLLHFVKESKQDESGMPNNRFLAERTGGTYSTLKVQPAELEDSGVYFCASSVPGQGAEKLFFGSGTQLSVL.

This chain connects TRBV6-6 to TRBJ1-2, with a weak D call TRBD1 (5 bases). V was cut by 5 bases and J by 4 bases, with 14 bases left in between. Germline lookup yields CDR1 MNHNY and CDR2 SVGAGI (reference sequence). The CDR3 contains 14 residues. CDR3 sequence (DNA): TGTGCCAGCAGTCCCGGGGGTCGCGTCTATGGCTACACCTTC. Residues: CASSPGGRVYGYTF.

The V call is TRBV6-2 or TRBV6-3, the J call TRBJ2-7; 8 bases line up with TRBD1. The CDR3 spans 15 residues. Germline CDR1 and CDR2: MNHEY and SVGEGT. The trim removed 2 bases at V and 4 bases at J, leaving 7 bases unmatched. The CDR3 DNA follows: TGTGCCAGCAGTTACCACAGGGGGAAAGGATACGAGCAGTACTTC. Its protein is CASSYHRGKGYEQYF.

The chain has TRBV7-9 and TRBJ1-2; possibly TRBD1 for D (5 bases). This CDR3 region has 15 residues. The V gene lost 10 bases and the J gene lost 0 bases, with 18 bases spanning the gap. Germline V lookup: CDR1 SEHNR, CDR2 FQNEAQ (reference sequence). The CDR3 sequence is CAIQQASRANYGYTF. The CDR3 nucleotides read TGTGCCATCCAACAGGCTAGTCGGGCTAACTATGGCTACACCTTC.

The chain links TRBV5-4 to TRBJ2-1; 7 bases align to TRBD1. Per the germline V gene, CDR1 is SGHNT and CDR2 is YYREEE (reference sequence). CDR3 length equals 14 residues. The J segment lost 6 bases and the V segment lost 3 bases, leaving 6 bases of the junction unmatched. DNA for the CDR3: TGTGCCAGCAGCTCCCACAGGGGTTTCAATGAGCAGTTCTTC. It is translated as CASSSHRGFNEQFF.

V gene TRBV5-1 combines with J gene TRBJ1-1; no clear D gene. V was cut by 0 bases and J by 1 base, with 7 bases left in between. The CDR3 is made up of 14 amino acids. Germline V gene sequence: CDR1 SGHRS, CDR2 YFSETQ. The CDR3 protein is CASSLAVSNTEAFF. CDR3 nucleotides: TGCGCCAGCAGCTTGGCGGTCTCGAACACTGAAGCTTTCTTT.

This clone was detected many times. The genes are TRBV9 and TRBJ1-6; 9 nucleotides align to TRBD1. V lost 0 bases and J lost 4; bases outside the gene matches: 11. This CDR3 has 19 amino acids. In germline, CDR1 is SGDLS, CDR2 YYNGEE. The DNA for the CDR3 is TGTGCCAGCAGCGTAGACTTGGGACAGGGAGGAGGTTATAATTCACCCCTCCACTTT. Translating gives CASSVDLGQGGGYNSPLHF.

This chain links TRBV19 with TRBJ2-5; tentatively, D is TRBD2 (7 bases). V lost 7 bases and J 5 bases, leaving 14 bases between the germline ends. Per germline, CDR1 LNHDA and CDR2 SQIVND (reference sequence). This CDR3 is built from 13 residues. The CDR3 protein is CASTLGGDETQYF. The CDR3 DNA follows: TGTGCCAGTACCCTAGGGGGGGATGAGACCCAGTACTTC.

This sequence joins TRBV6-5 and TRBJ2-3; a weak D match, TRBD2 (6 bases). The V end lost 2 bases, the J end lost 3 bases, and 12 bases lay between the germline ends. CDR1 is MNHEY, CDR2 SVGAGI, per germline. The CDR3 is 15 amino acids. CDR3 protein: CASSYDGGRTDTQYF. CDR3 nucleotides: TGTGCCAGCAGTTACGACGGGGGAAGGACAGATACGCAGTATTTT.

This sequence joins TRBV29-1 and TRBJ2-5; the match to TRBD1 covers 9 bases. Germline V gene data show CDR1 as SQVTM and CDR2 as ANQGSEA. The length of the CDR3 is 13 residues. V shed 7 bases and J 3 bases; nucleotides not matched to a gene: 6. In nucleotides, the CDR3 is TGCAGCGCTAGGGGACAGGGAAAAGAGACCCAGTACTTC. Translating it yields CSARGQGKETQYF.

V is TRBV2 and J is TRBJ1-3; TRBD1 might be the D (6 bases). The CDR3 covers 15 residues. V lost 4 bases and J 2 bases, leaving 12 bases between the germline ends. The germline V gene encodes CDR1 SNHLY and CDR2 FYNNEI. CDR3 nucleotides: TGTGCCAGCAGTGTCGCAGGGGTTACTGGAAACACCATATATTTT. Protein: CASSVAGVTGNTIYF. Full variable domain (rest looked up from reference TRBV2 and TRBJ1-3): EPEVTQTPSHQVTQMGQEVILRCVPISNHLYFYWYRQILGQKVEFLVSFYNNEISEKSEIFDDQFSVERPDGSNFTLKIRSTKLEDSAMYFCASSVAGVTGNTIYFGEGSWLTVV.